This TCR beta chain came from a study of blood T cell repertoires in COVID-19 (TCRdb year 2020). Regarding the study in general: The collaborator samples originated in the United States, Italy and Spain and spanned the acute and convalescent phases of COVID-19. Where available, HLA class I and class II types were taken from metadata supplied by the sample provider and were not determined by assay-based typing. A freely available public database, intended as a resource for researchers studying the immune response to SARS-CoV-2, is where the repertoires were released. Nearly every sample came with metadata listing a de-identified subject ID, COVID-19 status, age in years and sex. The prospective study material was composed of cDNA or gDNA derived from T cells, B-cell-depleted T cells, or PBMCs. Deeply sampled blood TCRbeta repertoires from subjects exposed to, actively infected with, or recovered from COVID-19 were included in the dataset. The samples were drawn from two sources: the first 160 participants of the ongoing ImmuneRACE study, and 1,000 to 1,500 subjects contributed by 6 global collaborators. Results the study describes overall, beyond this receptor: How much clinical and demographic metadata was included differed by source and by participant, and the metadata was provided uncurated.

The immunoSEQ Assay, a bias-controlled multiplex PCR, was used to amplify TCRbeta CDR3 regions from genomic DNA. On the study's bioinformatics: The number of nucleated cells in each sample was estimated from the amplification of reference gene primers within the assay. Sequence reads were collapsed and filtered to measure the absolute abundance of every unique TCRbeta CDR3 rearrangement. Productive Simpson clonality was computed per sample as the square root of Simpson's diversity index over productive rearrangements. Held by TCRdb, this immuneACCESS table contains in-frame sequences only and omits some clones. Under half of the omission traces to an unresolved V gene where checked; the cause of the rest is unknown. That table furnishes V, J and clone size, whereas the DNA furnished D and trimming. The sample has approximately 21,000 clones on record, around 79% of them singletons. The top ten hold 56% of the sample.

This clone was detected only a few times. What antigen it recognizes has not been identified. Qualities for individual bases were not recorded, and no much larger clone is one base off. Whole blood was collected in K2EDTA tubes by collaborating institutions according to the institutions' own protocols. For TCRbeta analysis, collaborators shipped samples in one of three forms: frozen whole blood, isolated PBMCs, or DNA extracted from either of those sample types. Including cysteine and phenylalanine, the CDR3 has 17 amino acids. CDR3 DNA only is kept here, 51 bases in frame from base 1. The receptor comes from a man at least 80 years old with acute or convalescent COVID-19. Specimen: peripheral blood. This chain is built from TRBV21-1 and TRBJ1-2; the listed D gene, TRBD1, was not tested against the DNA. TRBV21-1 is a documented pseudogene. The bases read TGTGCCAGCAGCAAAGATAACCGGGACAGGGTGTATCATGGCTACACCTTC. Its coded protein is CASSKDNRDRVYHGYTF.